These 13 T cell receptor beta chains originate from one sample sequenced in a study of OX40 agonist ivuxolimab in advanced cancers. Libraries were prepared by immunoSEQ multiplex PCR; TCRdb keeps only in-frame clonotypes and omits some of them. Seen here are around 100,000 clones, about 91% observed once, and the top ten hold about 0.15%. The sample in question was CD4+ or CD8+ T cells sorted from blood, obtained in a trial of the OX40 agonist ivuxolimab. These receptors originate from an adult with an advanced solid tumor such as melanoma, head and neck, liver or kidney cancer.

The gene calls are TRBV6-1 and TRBJ2-5, with TRBD1 matching 8 bases. CDR3 length: 13 amino acids. CDR1 is MNHNS and CDR2 is SASEGT in the germline V gene. Unmatched junction bases numbered 4, after V lost 3 bases and J lost 7 bases. The DNA for the CDR3 is TGTGCCAGCAGTGATTACAGGGGGGTGACCCAGTACTTC. Encoded protein: CASSDYRGVTQYF.

The genes are TRBV6-1 and TRBJ2-7; D is unresolved. Per germline, CDR1 MNHNS and CDR2 SASEGT. V shed 7 bases and J shed 7 bases, with 20 bases lying between them. This CDR3 spans 14 amino acids. The CDR3 DNA follows: TGTGCCAGCACTTCCCCCGGGCCTCACGGGGAGCAGTACTTC. This translates into CASTSPGPHGEQYF.

This clone was seen only once. The V gene is TRBV2, the J gene TRBJ2-3; 7 positions agree with TRBD1. Germline CDR1 and CDR2: SNHLY and FYNNEI. V was pared by 3 bases and J by 0 bases, with 9 bases of the junction left unmatched. The CDR3 totals 17 residues. The CDR3 DNA reads TGTGCCAGCAGTGAGGTAGGGGGCAGAACTAGCACAGATACGCAGTATTTT. It codes for CASSEVGGRTSTDTQYF.

The V gene is TRBV30, the J gene TRBJ2-3, with 7 bases fitting TRBD2. The CDR3 consists of 17 residues. Germline V gene data show CDR1 as GTSNPN and CDR2 as SVGIG (reference sequence). The trim removed 3 bases at V and 6 bases at J, leaving 18 bases unmatched. For the CDR3, the DNA is TGTGCCTGGAGAGGGAAGATCCTTAGCGGGTGGGGGGATACGCAGTATTTT. Protein: CAWRGKILSGWGDTQYF.

The chain carries TRBV30 and TRBJ2-7; D not certain. V was shortened by 3 bases and J by 4 bases, with 7 bases between the two germline ends. This CDR3 contains 11 residues. Per germline, CDR1 GTSNPN and CDR2 SVGIG (reference sequence). CDR3 bases: TGTGCCTGGAGCCTCCTTTACGAGCAGTACTTC. Translation gives CAWSLLYEQYF.

In the case of this clone: Additional DNA sequences in this sample encode the identical CDR3. J is TRBJ2-7 and V is TRBV2; D is unclear. The germline gives CDR1 SNHLY, CDR2 FYNNEI. V was shortened by 5 bases and J by 4 bases, with 9 bases between the two germline ends. The CDR3 has 12 amino acids. The CDR3 DNA sequence: TGTGCCAGCAGTCGGACGCAGTACGAGCAGTACTTC. Amino acid sequence: CASSRTQYEQYF.

The chain couples TRBV6-5 to TRBJ1-4; 10 nucleotides agree with TRBD1. The V gene's germline CDR1 is MNHEY and CDR2 SVGAGI. V lost 4 bases and J lost 10; bases outside the gene matches: 12. CDR3 length equals 16 residues. The CDR3: CASSFLPGTGEGKLFF. The CDR3 nucleotides read TGTGCCAGCAGTTTTCTACCCGGGACAGGGGAGGGAAAACTGTTTTTT.

A remark on this clone: The junction departs from the called germline gene at one end, perhaps through a read error. The genes are TRBV28 and TRBJ1-5, with D unclear. The germline gives CDR1 MDHEN, CDR2 SYDVKM. The CDR3 consists of 14 residues. The CDR3 spells CANSLPHRGQPQHF. CDR3 DNA sequence: TGTGCCAACAGTTTACCCCATCGAGGGCAGCCCCAGCATTTT.

The chain is built from TRBV18 and TRBJ2-1, with D maybe TRBD1 (6 bases). The CDR3 consists of 15 residues. V was clipped by 2 bases and J by 7 bases, with 15 bases between them. Germline values: CDR1 KGHSH, CDR2 LQKENI. CDR3 DNA sequence: TGTGCCAGCTCACCATTGTCGCAGGGGACGAATGAGCAGTTCTTC. Translating gives CASSPLSQGTNEQFF.

V usage is TRBV9 and J usage is TRBJ2-5, with a tentative D call TRBD1 (6 bases). The assigned J gene may be wrong: the sequence end matches TRBJ2-7 better. Germline V gives CDR1 SGDLS, CDR2 YYNGEE. This CDR3 has 14 amino acids. CDR3 protein: CASSVDTGPYEQYF. The CDR3 DNA reads as TGTGCCAGCAGCGTCGATACAGGGCCCTACGAGCAGTACTTC.

This sequence joins TRBV25-1 and TRBJ2-6; D remains unclear. The CDR3 extends over 14 amino acids. Germline V CDR1 and CDR2: MGHDK, SYGVNS. V was shortened by 6 bases and J by 0 bases, with 6 bases between the two germline ends. The CDR3 reads CASSWSSGANVLTF. The CDR3 DNA reads as TGTGCCAGCAGCTGGAGCTCTGGGGCCAACGTCCTGACTTTC.

The chain links TRBV7-8 to TRBJ2-7, with D perhaps matching TRBD1 (5 bases). The CDR3 runs 14 residues. Per the germline V gene, CDR1 is SGHVS and CDR2 is FQNEAQ. V lost 5 bases to trimming and J lost 1 base, with 12 bases between them. The DNA of the CDR3 is TGTGCCAGCAGCCCAGGCCGACAGTCCTACGAGCAGTACTTC. Translating gives CASSPGRQSYEQYF.

The gene calls are TRBV9 and TRBJ2-1, with D possibly being TRBD2 (6 bases). This CDR3 comprises 13 residues. With 3 bases removed from V and 10 bases from J, the gap between germline ends came to 14 bases. The germline V gene encodes CDR1 SGDLS and CDR2 YYNGEE. CDR3 protein: CASSGTITGEQFF. CDR3 sequence (DNA): TGTGCCAGCAGCGGGACTATCACTGGGGAGCAGTTCTTC.